The 32 T cell receptor beta chains given below trace back to one sample, sequenced in a study of identical twins. TCRdb reprocessed the 5' RACE reads with MiXCR, giving one entry per CDR3 protein. This sample has hundreds of thousands of distinct CDR3 sequences, with 21% found just once. These sequences were also reported in another study, on T cells expressing NK-cell markers.

The sample comprised PBMCs. The receptors were sampled from a woman younger than 30 in good health.

V gene TRBV20-1 combines with J gene TRBJ1-5; no firm D call. Germline-derived CDR1 and CDR2 are DFQATT and SNEGSKA (reference sequence). The CDR3 is made up of 12 amino acids. V gave up 0 bases and J gave up 1 base, with 1 base separating them. The CDR3 region has the DNA TGCAGTGCTAGAGAGAGCAATCAGCCCCAGCATTTT. Its protein product is CSARESNQPQHF.

The chain has TRBV7-9 and TRBJ2-2; the match to TRBD1 covers 8 bases. The CDR3 extends over 16 amino acids. Germline CDR1 is SEHNR and CDR2 is FQNEAQ (reference sequence). J gave up 4 bases and V 6 bases, and 10 bases lay outside the gene matches. The CDR3 sequence is CASRKSRQGLTGELFF. In nucleotides, the CDR3 is TGTGCCAGCAGAAAAAGTAGACAGGGGCTCACCGGGGAGCTGTTTTTT.

This clonotype turned up a few times. The V call is TRBV12-3 or TRBV12-4, the J call TRBJ2-2, with D perhaps matching TRBD2 (7 bases). The CDR3 spans 14 residues. Trimming removed 6 bases from V and 5 bases from J, with 13 bases in between. CDR3 residues: CASRPAGATGELFF. CDR3 sequence (DNA): TGTGCCAGCAGGCCCGCGGGGGCGACCGGGGAGCTGTTTTTT.

This clonotype showed up just once. This rearrangement joins TRBV10-3 to TRBJ2-2; weak D call: TRBD2 (5 bases). The CDR3 length is 15 residues. The ends were cut back, 0 bases at V and 5 bases at J, with 10 bases in the middle. The germline V gene encodes CDR1 ENHRY and CDR2 SYGVKD. The DNA for the CDR3 is TGTGCCATCAGTGAGTCAGAGGACTGGACCGGGGAGCTGTTTTTT. Its translation: CAISESEDWTGELFF.

The chain carries TRBV7-2 and TRBJ2-3; maybe TRBD2 (5 bases). The CDR3 sequence is 15 residues long. Per germline, CDR1 SGHTA and CDR2 FQGNSA. The germline V and J ends were trimmed by 5 bases and 1 base, with 13 bases remaining between them. CDR3 nucleotide sequence: TGTGCCAGCAGCAAAGGGCGGACTGGCACAGATACGCAGTATTTT. Protein sequence: CASSKGRTGTDTQYF.

J is TRBJ1-3 and V is TRBV12-3 or TRBV12-4, with TRBD1 as a possible D gene (6 bases). Trimming removed 10 bases from V and 4 bases from J, with 14 bases in between. The CDR3 runs to 13 residues. DNA of the CDR3: TGTGCCACGGACCGGGGGCGAGGAAACACCATATATTTT. This translates into CATDRGRGNTIYF.

The genes are TRBV3-1 and TRBJ2-4; D is unresolved. V was shortened by 0 bases and J by 7 bases, with 4 bases between the two germline ends. The CDR3 loop spans 12 amino acids. Germline-derived CDR1 and CDR2 are LGHDT and YNNKEL (reference sequence). The CDR3 spells CASSQDVNIQYF. CDR3 in DNA: TGTGCCAGCAGCCAAGATGTTAACATTCAGTACTTC. The full variable domain, rest sourced from reference TRBV3-1 and TRBJ2-4, is DTAVSQTPKYLVTQMGNDKSIKCEQNLGHDTMYWYKQDSKKFLKIMFSYNNKELIINETVPNRFSPKSPDKAHLNLHINSLELGDSAVYFCASSQDVNIQYFGAGTRLSVL.

This clonotype has just a few counts. The chain combines TRBV27 with TRBJ1-1; D gene uncertain. V lost 8 bases, J lost 5 bases, and 9 bases lay in between. CDR3 size: 11 residues. The germline V gene encodes CDR1 MNHEY and CDR2 SMNVEV (reference sequence). The CDR3 bases are TGTGCCAGCTTAGAAGGGACTGAAGCTTTCTTT. Translation: CASLEGTEAFF.

This clonotype was seen more than once but under ten times. The V call is TRBV2, the J call TRBJ2-7; D call uncertain. The length of the CDR3 is 14 residues. V was shortened by 1 base and J by 6 bases, with 13 bases between the two germline ends. Germline CDR1 is SNHLY and CDR2 is FYNNEI. The CDR3 nucleotides are TGTGCCAGCAGTGAAGGTAGTGTATTAGGCGAGCAGTACTTC. Residues: CASSEGSVLGEQYF.

In its sample, this clonotype was seen a few times. V gene TRBV20-1 combines with J gene TRBJ2-7; D may be TRBD1 (5 bases). The CDR3 contains 13 residues. V was cut by 5 bases and J by 3 bases, with 14 bases left in between. CDR1 is DFQATT, CDR2 SNEGSKA, per germline (reference sequence). Written as DNA, the CDR3 is TGCAGTGCTGGACACGACCAAAACTACGAGCAGTACTTC. This encodes CSAGHDQNYEQYF.

As DNA, the CDR3 is TGTGCCAGCAGCTTCCGATCCTCGGCAGGTACTGGCTACGAGCAGTACTTC. Translating gives CASSFRSSAGTGYEQYF. This sequence joins TRBV7-2 and TRBJ2-7; the D is unclear. Per the germline V gene, CDR1 is SGHTA and CDR2 is FQGNSA. CDR3 length: 17 amino acids. With 3 bases removed from V and 3 bases from J, the gap between germline ends came to 21 bases.

This clonotype turned up a few times. The chain joins TRBV4-2 to TRBJ2-1, with D possibly TRBD1 on 6 matching bases. Germline CDR1 reads LGHNA; CDR2 reads YNFKEQ. This CDR3 has 15 amino acids. V shed 0 bases and J shed 7 bases, with 13 bases lying between them. CDR3 sequence reads: CASSQDPSRGNEQFF. DNA of the CDR3: TGTGCCAGCAGCCAAGATCCCTCCAGGGGAAATGAGCAGTTCTTC.

There are many counts of this clonotype. This chain connects TRBV6-1 to TRBJ2-1; D gene unclear. From germline, CDR1 is MNHNS and CDR2 SASEGT. V was clipped by 4 bases and J by 4 bases, with 8 bases between them. This CDR3 contains 13 residues. CDR3 bases: TGTGCCAGCAGTGCCGGCCGATACAATGAGCAGTTCTTC. This sequence encodes CASSAGRYNEQFF.

J is TRBJ1-2 and V is TRBV7-2; D unclear. The V end was cut by 3 bases, the J end by 5 bases, with 13 bases between. Germline V CDR1 and CDR2: SGHTA, FQGNSA. The CDR3 contains 14 residues. For the CDR3, the DNA is TGTGCCAGCAGCTTCCATCGGCCTGGGTATGGCTACACCTTC. It encodes CASSFHRPGYGYTF. Full variable domain (outside the CDR3, taken from reference TRBV7-2 and TRBJ1-2): GAGVSQSPSNKVTEKGKDVELRCDPISGHTALYWYRQSLGQGLEFLIYFQGNSAPDKSGLPSDRFSAERTGGSVSTLTIQRTQQEDSAVYLCASSFHRPGYGYTFGSGTRLTVV.

The J gene is TRBJ2-6, the V gene TRBV12-3 or TRBV12-4; D remains ambiguous. This CDR3 comprises 15 residues. V shed 7 bases and J shed 0 bases, with 10 bases lying between them. CDR3 residues: CASTPAISGANVLTF. The CDR3 DNA follows: TGTGCCAGCACCCCAGCAATCTCTGGGGCCAACGTCCTGACTTTC.

This clonotype was seen a handful of times. V is TRBV3-1 and J is TRBJ2-1; no clear D gene. V lost 3 bases to trimming and J lost 2 bases, with 17 bases between them. The CDR3 is 17 residues long. Germline lookup yields CDR1 LGHDT and CDR2 YNNKEL (reference sequence). CDR3 amino acids: CASSQALKRSAYNEQFF. The CDR3 region has the DNA TGTGCCAGCAGCCAGGCACTAAAGAGGAGCGCCTACAATGAGCAGTTCTTC.

This clonotype was counted many times. The chain has TRBV29-1 and TRBJ2-5; 7 bases align to TRBD1. Germline loops: CDR1 SQVTM, CDR2 ANQGSEA. The CDR3 has 15 amino acids. The V and J ends lost 6 bases and 2 bases, in that order; junction bases with no gene match: 12. CDR3 nucleotides: TGCAGCGTCACCGGGACAGTGACATTACAAGAGACCCAGTACTTC. It yields the protein CSVTGTVTLQETQYF.

This clonotype was detected only a few times. The chain employs TRBV5-1 and TRBJ1-1, with a weak D call TRBD1 (5 bases). Trimming left V 7 bases short and J 3 bases short, with 13 bases between. The V gene's germline CDR1 is SGHRS and CDR2 YFSETQ. The CDR3 has 13 amino acids. The DNA of the CDR3 is TGCGCCAGCCAGATATCCAGGGACACTGAAGCTTTCTTT. Translation gives CASQISRDTEAFF.

This clonotype was recorded only once. The CDR3 coding sequence is TGCGCCAGCAGCCAAGATATCCGGGAGGCTCCAGATACGCAGTATTTT. Translation gives CASSQDIREAPDTQYF. The chain has TRBV4-3 and TRBJ2-3; 7 bases map to TRBD2. This CDR3 has 16 residues. The ends lost 0 bases at V and 4 bases at J; junction bases unmatched: 7. CDR1 and CDR2 from the germline V gene are LGHNA and YSLEER.

The rearrangement joins TRBV10-3 to TRBJ1-2; D not resolved. The ends were cut back, 4 bases at V and 6 bases at J, with 12 bases in the middle. The germline V gene has CDR1 ENHRY and CDR2 SYGVKD. This CDR3 region has 13 residues. The CDR3 DNA follows: TGTGCCATCAGTGTGCGGGAAATCGATGGCTACACCTTC. Protein: CAISVREIDGYTF.

This clonotype was seen more than once but under ten times. The chain recombines TRBV6-1 with TRBJ2-7; D is unclear. The CDR3 totals 12 residues. From germline, CDR1 is MNHNS and CDR2 SASEGT. V was cut by 6 bases and J by 1 base, with 7 bases left in between. CDR3 region: CASRPNSYEQYF. The CDR3 nucleotides are TGTGCCAGCAGACCCAATTCCTACGAGCAGTACTTC.

This clonotype was recorded many times. V gene TRBV7-2 combines with J gene TRBJ2-1; 12 nucleotides align to TRBD2. The CDR3 loop spans 15 amino acids. Germline V gene lookup returns CDR1 SGHTA and CDR2 FQGNSA. V shed 5 bases, J shed 9 bases, and the junction held 8 bases outside the gene matches. This CDR3 reads CASSASSGGAGEQFF. CDR3 bases: TGTGCCAGCAGCGCCTCTAGCGGGGGGGCCGGTGAGCAGTTCTTC.

The rearrangement uses TRBV5-1 and TRBJ2-1; TRBD1 might be the D (6 bases). V shed 6 bases and J shed 7 bases, with 20 bases lying between them. The CDR3 contains 15 residues. Germline-derived CDR1 and CDR2 are SGHRS and YFSETQ. The CDR3 loop is CASISEPLGGNEQFF. The CDR3 DNA reads as TGCGCCAGCATTTCTGAGCCCCTAGGGGGAAATGAGCAGTTCTTC.

The chain carries TRBV20-1 and TRBJ2-1; possible D gene TRBD2, 6 bases. Germline-derived CDR1 and CDR2 are DFQATT and SNEGSKA (reference sequence). CDR3 length equals 15 residues. V dropped 3 bases and J dropped 5 bases, with 17 bases sitting between them. This CDR3 is CSASPTSRSNNEQFF. CDR3 nucleotide sequence: TGCAGTGCTAGCCCTACTAGCAGGAGCAACAATGAGCAGTTCTTC.

This clonotype was picked up many times. The chain joins TRBV7-9 to TRBJ2-7; 8 positions agree with TRBD1. Germline values: CDR1 SEHNR, CDR2 FQNEAQ (reference sequence). The CDR3 consists of 11 residues. Trimming at V came to 5 bases and at J to 10 bases, leaving 4 bases not matched to a gene. The CDR3 sequence is CASSEQGVQYF. The CDR3 bases are TGTGCCAGCAGCGAACAGGGGGTTCAGTACTTC. Together with reference TRBV7-9 and TRBJ2-7, the CDR3 gives the full variable domain: DTGVSQNPRHKITKRGQNVTFRCDPISEHNRLYWYRQTLGQGPEFLTYFQNEAQLEKSRLLSDRFSAERPKGSFSTLEIQRTEQGDSAMYLCASSEQGVQYFGPGTRLTVT.

This clonotype was detected many times. The CDR3 sequence is CASSWGTGNTEAFF. The CDR3 nucleotides are TGTGCCAGCAGCTGGGGGACGGGCAACACTGAAGCTTTCTTT. The chain uses TRBV5-5 and TRBJ1-1; D may be TRBD1 (5 bases). The CDR3 runs 14 residues. The germline V gene has CDR1 SGHKS and CDR2 YYEKEE (reference sequence). V lost 3 bases, J lost 2 bases, and 11 bases lay in between.

This chain uses TRBV7-3 with TRBJ2-3, with D unclear. V was shortened by 5 bases and J by 7 bases, with 10 bases between the two germline ends. Germline CDR1 is SGHTA and CDR2 is FQGTGA. The CDR3 covers 12 residues. CDR3 in DNA: TGTGCCAGCAGCCCGGACGGATATACGCAGTATTTT. Amino acid sequence: CASSPDGYTQYF.

This rearrangement joins TRBV20-1 to TRBJ2-5; 10 bases map to TRBD2. The length of the CDR3 is 15 residues. V was pared by 4 bases and J by 2 bases, with 7 bases of the junction left unmatched. CDR1 is DFQATT, CDR2 SNEGSKA, per germline (reference sequence). This chain's CDR3 is CSATRLAGPQETQYF. The CDR3 region has the DNA TGCAGTGCTACAAGACTAGCGGGCCCTCAAGAGACCCAGTACTTC.

This clonotype was seen a handful of times. The chain joins TRBV10-3 to TRBJ2-7; 7 positions match TRBD1. V was clipped by 2 bases and J by 0 bases; unmatched bases: 4. The germline V gene has CDR1 ENHRY and CDR2 SYGVKD. This CDR3 contains 15 residues. CDR3 sequence: CAISEGDRASYEQYF. CDR3 nucleotide sequence: TGTGCCATCAGTGAGGGAGACAGGGCCTCCTACGAGCAGTACTTC.

The rearrangement joins TRBV9 to TRBJ1-1; D is possibly TRBD1 (5 bases). Per the germline V gene, CDR1 is SGDLS and CDR2 is YYNGEE. V gave up 0 bases and J gave up 3 bases, with 6 bases separating them. The CDR3 totals 13 residues. CDR3 sequence reads: CASSVAGDTEAFF. In nucleotides, the CDR3 is TGTGCCAGCAGCGTAGCGGGGGACACTGAAGCTTTCTTT.

The chain links TRBV6-5 to TRBJ2-3, with a weak D call TRBD1 (6 bases). The V and J ends lost 6 bases and 4 bases respectively, with 11 bases between them. From germline, CDR1 is MNHEY and CDR2 SVGAGI. The CDR3 consists of 13 residues. CDR3 residues: CASRLEGADTQYF. Here the CDR3 DNA reads TGTGCCAGCAGACTCGAGGGGGCAGATACGCAGTATTTT.

The rearrangement links TRBV6-1 to TRBJ2-7, with 7 nucleotides matching TRBD2. J gave up 3 bases and V 7 bases, and 21 bases lay outside the gene matches. CDR3 length: 18 residues. CDR1 MNHNS and CDR2 SASEGT come from the germline V gene. CDR3 protein: CASIGGRRESLRSYEQYF. In nucleotides, the CDR3 is TGTGCCAGCATTGGGGGAAGGCGGGAGTCCCTCCGTAGCTACGAGCAGTACTTC.